This T cell receptor beta chain was recorded in a study of beta chain features in type 1 diabetes. The length of the CDR3 is 14 residues. Germline V gene sequence: CDR1 SNHLY, CDR2 FYNNEI. The V and J ends lost 7 bases and 0 bases, in that order; junction bases with no gene match: 5. As every portion of the isolated RNA was reverse transcribed, the sequencing read expressed TCRB transcripts. Sequenced by immunoSEQ multiplex PCR; TCRdb stores in-frame clones only, minus some. There are 350,000 to 400,000 clones in the sample; roughly 16% occur only once, and roughly 0.017% lies in the top ten. The J gene is TRBJ2-5, the V gene TRBV2; 7 bases map to TRBD1. The sequencing input was naive CD4+ T cells from blood. This clonotype was obtained from a woman aged 18-29 years in good health. CDR3 DNA sequence: TGTGCCAGCAACGGCAGGGGGTACCAAGAGACCCAGTACTTC. Translated, it gives CASNGRGYQETQYF. The full variable domain, with the rest looked up from reference TRBV2 and TRBJ2-5, is EPEVTQTPSHQVTQMGQEVILRCVPISNHLYFYWYRQILGQKVEFLVSFYNNEISEKSEIFDDQFSVERPDGSNFTLKIRSTKLEDSAMYFCASNGRGYQETQYFGPGTRLLVL.